This TCR beta chain is drawn from a study of cytomegalovirus exposure and HLA in healthy donors. Germline V gene sequence: CDR1 LNHDA, CDR2 SQIVND (reference sequence). J was trimmed by 6 bases and V by 3 bases; bases with no gene match: 7. This CDR3 is built from 15 residues. To note about this clone: Its antigen is unidentified.

Sequencing was performed with immunoSEQ multiplex PCR; in TCRdb, only in-frame clones are kept and a portion is missing. Among approximately 98,000 clones listed, approximately 85% were seen once. Study observations and caveats: Rare sequences made up most TCRs, while some public TCRs were found in many donors. High specificity and sensitivity for cytomegalovirus status were reported for the classifier. The authors enumerated some 170 TCR beta chains as linked to cytomegalovirus.

This chain links TRBV19 with TRBJ1-5; 8 positions match TRBD1. This sequence originates from a woman aged 18-29 years in good health and CMV-seronegative. The specimen sequenced was PBMCs. CDR3 in amino acids: CASSIGRGQGQPQHF. CDR3 DNA: TGTGCCAGTAGTATCGGCAGGGGGCAGGGTCAGCCCCAGCATTTT.